The clone carrying this T cell receptor beta chain was seen a handful of times. The antigen remains unidentified. The data originate from a study of CD8 T cells in ankylosing spondylitis. Findings and limits, study-wide: As for the disease-linked clones, they showed a CD8+ phenotype and occurred at relatively low frequencies in peripheral blood. Some of the motif variants had earlier been found in reactive arthritis patients' fluid and blood. Among TCR beta sequences, a motif of under 10 highly homologous variants appeared characteristic of ankylosing spondylitis blood. Reportedly, significant enrichment of disease-linked clones occurred in matched ankylosing spondylitis synovial fluid.

Germline V gene lookup returns CDR1 SQVTM and CDR2 ANQGSEA. The CDR3 contains 12 residues. V was shortened by 6 bases and J by 10 bases, with 16 bases between the two germline ends. As the method for making TCR beta libraries, quantitative 5'-RACE with molecular barcodes was used. TCRdb passed the 5' RACE reads through MiXCR, listing each CDR3 protein once. Here the sample spans hundreds of thousands of distinct CDR3 sequences, about 10% being singletons. Sample: blood, either unsorted or a sorted T cell fraction (not recorded which). The V gene is TRBV29-1, the J gene TRBJ2-1, with D perhaps TRBD1 or TRBD2 (7 bases each). The origin of this receptor is a male donor with ankylosing spondylitis. The CDR3 DNA reads as TGCAGCGTGGGAGGGGGCGGCCGAGAGCAGTTCTTC. This translates into CSVGGGGREQFF.